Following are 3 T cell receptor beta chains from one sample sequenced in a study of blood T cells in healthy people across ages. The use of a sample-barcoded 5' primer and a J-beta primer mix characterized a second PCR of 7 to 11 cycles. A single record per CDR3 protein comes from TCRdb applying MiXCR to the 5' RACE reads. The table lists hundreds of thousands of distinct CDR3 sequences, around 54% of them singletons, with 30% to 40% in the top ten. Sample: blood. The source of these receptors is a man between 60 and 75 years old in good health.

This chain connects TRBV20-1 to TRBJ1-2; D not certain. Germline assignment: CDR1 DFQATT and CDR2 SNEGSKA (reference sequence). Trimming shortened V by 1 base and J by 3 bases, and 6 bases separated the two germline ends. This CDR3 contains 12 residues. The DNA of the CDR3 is TGCAGTGCTAGAGGGAGATACTATGGCTACACCTTC. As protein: CSARGRYYGYTF.

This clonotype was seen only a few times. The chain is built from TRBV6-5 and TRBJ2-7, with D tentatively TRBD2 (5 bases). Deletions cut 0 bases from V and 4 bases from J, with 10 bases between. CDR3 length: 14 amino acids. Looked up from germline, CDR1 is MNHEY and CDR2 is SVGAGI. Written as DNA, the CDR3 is TGTGCCAGCAGTTACTCAGGACGGACTTACGAGCAGTACTTC. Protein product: CASSYSGRTYEQYF.

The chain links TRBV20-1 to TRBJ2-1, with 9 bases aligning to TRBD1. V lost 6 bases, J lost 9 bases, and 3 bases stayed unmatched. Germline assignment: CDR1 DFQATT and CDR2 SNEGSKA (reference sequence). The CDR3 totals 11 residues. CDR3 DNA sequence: TGCAGTGCAAGGACAGGGGTTGAGCAGTTCTTC. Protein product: CSARTGVEQFF.